This T cell receptor (beta chain) was documented in a study of identical twins. General observations from the study: Less excess twin sharing appeared in beta out-of-frame sequences.

V lost 1 base and J 1 base, leaving 15 bases between the germline ends. From germline, CDR1 is WSHSY and CDR2 SAAADI. The CDR3 runs to 17 residues. Template switching added a universal primer binding site, and final cDNA carried unique molecular identifiers. TCRdb re-derived calls from the 5' RACE reads in MiXCR, one entry per CDR3 protein. The sample records 450,000 or so distinct CDR3 sequences, 14% being singletons. In regard to this clonotype: Its antigen is still unknown.

This sample also belongs to another study, concerning yellow fever vaccine responses in identical twins.

The clonotype comes from a woman aged 18-29 years in good health. The chain carries TRBV10-2 and TRBJ2-3; TRBD1 is a possible D gene (5 bases). The specimen sequenced was CD4+ T cells sorted from blood. DNA for the CDR3: TGCGCCAGCAGTGAGTTCTCAGGGTCCTCGGGCACAGATACGCAGTATTTT. Translating it yields CASSEFSGSSGTDTQYF.